The 4 T cell receptor beta chains below all came from one sample that was sequenced in a study of regulatory T cells in long-lasting Graves disease. Stated time point: newly diagnosed GD, antithyroid drugs for less than 3 months. From PBMCs, RNA was extracted and then used to make the TCR library. HTBI primers from iRepertoire and Arm-PCR of CDR3 regions yielded the TCR beta libraries. TCRdb reprocessed the multiplex PCR reads with MiXCR, giving one entry per CDR3 protein. The profile covers hundreds of thousands of distinct CDR3 sequences, with 12% appearing a single time and roughly 8.2% taken by the ten largest. These data were likewise used in another study, on T cells in Graves' hyperthyroidism and ophthalmopathy.

The sample was peripheral blood mononuclear cells (PBMCs), taken at new diagnosis, from a patient treated with antithyroid drugs. All receptors come from a woman in her 30s with Graves disease.

This clonotype was counted between two and nine times. This rearrangement joins TRBV7-2 to TRBJ2-1; weak D call: TRBD1 (6 bases). The CDR3 runs to 17 residues. Between the trimmed V and J ends, which lost 5 bases and 2 bases, there was a span of 19 bases. CDR1 is SGHTA, CDR2 FQGNSA, per germline. For the CDR3, the DNA is TGTGCCAGCAGCCTCATATACAGGGTCTTAACCTACAATGAGCAGTTCTTC. Translated: CASSLIYRVLTYNEQFF.

This clonotype was detected many times. This chain uses TRBV29-1 with TRBJ2-5; 7 bases are a match to TRBD2. Per germline, CDR1 SQVTM and CDR2 ANQGSEA. CDR3 length equals 14 residues. V lost 7 bases, J lost 3 bases, and 11 bases stayed unmatched. In DNA form, the CDR3 reads TGCAGCGCCGCTTGGGGAGGGATGAAAGAGACCCAGTACTTC. Amino acid sequence: CSAAWGGMKETQYF.

V usage is TRBV19 and J usage is TRBJ2-3; maybe TRBD2 (5 bases). This CDR3 has 16 amino acids. CDR1 and CDR2 from the germline V gene are LNHDA and SQIVND (reference sequence). The V and J ends lost 3 bases and 0 bases respectively, with 13 bases between them. CDR3 DNA sequence: TGTGCCAGTAGTATCGGAAGCGGCTCTAGCACAGATACGCAGTATTTT. This gives the protein CASSIGSGSSTDTQYF.

This clonotype was picked up a small number of times. A read error may produce the germline difference seen at one junction end. The chain recombines TRBV19 with TRBJ2-5; 9 bases match TRBD2. Germline V lookup: CDR1 LNHDA, CDR2 SQIVND (reference sequence). The CDR3 runs 16 residues. This CDR3 reads CASRPIAGVGYETRYF. The CDR3 nucleotides are TGTGCCAGTAGACCTATAGCGGGAGTCGGGTATGAGACCCGGTACTTC.